The clone carrying this TCR beta chain turned up a few times. This sample was taken from a study of blood T cell repertoires in COVID-19. The table came from immunoSEQ multiplex PCR; TCRdb's copy has only in-frame clones and leaves some out. Of 85,000 to 95,000 clones listed, around 87% were seen once; the top ten hold 7.4%. From germline, CDR1 is MNHEY and CDR2 SVGAGI. Trimming took 6 bases from V and 0 from J, leaving 15 bases between them. The CDR3 sequence is 15 residues long. This clonotype was obtained from a human donor with acute or convalescent COVID-19. The donor label of this sample is uncertain. The chain couples TRBV6-5 to TRBJ2-7; TRBD2 might be the D (6 bases). Specimen: peripheral blood. CDR3: CASRTGTSSSYEQYF. The CDR3 region has the DNA TGTGCCAGCAGGACCGGGACTTCCAGCTCCTACGAGCAGTACTTC.